This T cell receptor (beta chain) was identified during a study of cytomegalovirus exposure and HLA in healthy donors. About the research overall: Of 398 genotyped donors, 81% clustered with self-reported Caucasian donors. General observations from the study: TCR beta V segments were, for the most part, productive about 90% or about 30% of the time in an earlier analysis. No immune exposure information besides CMV serostatus was available.

The CDR3 consists of 14 residues. Germline CDR1 MGHRA, CDR2 YSYEKL. V shed 9 bases and J 2 bases; nucleotides not matched to a gene: 4. A word on this clone: What it binds is unknown.

PCR amplification relied on 60 Vbeta primers (plus 13 Jbeta primers). The assay was immunoSEQ multiplex PCR, and TCRdb's table has in-frame clones only and misses some. The table shows tens of thousands of clones, with around 80% occurring only once. The source is a male donor in good health and CMV-seropositive. Sequenced sample: PBMCs. The chain joins TRBV4-1 to TRBJ2-3, with TRBD2 matching over 11 bases. The CDR3 region has the DNA TGCGCCAGTAGCGGGGGGGCGACCACAGATACGCAGTATTTT. This codes for CASSGGATTDTQYF.